A selection of T cell receptor beta chains follows, all from one sample in a study of CD8+CD57+ T cells in acquired aplastic anemia. TCRdb used MiXCR to reprocess the reads, holding one entry per CDR3 protein. The table shows 150,000 to 200,000 distinct CDR3 sequences, with 47% occurring only once. Sequenced input: sorted CD4+, CD8+, or CD8+CD57+ T cells (not recorded which) from PBMCs. These receptors originate from a human donor with aplastic anemia. Each CDR3 is given with its conserved first and last residue. D genes are given only for firm matches. Only some rows state a clone size, as once, few, many or a class for expanded clones.

>-|TRBV19|many|TRBJ1-5
CASSNGARDQPQHF
TGTGCCAGTAGTAATGGGGCGCGGGATCAGCCCCAGCATTTT
>-|TRBV2|many|TRBJ2-7
CASSVRGSSYEQYF
TGTGCCAGCAGCGTCCGGGGGAGCTCCTACGAGCAGTACTTC
>TRBD2|TRBV5-6|once|TRBJ2-7
CASSLTSGRVEQYF
TGTGCCAGCAGCTTGACTAGCGGGAGGGTCGAGCAGTACTTC
>-|TRBV24-1|-|TRBJ1-2
CATSPEGYGYTF
TGTGCCACCAGTCCGGAGGGCTATGGCTACACCTTC
>TRBD1|TRBV2|-|TRBJ2-7
CASWQGAAYEQYF
TGCGCCAGCTGGCAGGGGGCGGCTTACGAGCAGTACTTC
>-|TRBV14|-|TRBJ1-2
CASSGDNRYGYTF
TGTGCCAGCAGTGGGGACAACCGGTATGGCTACACCTTC
>TRBD1|TRBV2|-|TRBJ1-2
CASSAGTGGEGYTF
TGTGCCAGCAGTGCCGGGACAGGGGGGGAAGGCTACACCTTC
>TRBD1|TRBV24-1|-|TRBJ1-5
CATSDPGQDQPQHF
TGTGCCACCAGTGACCCGGGACAGGATCAGCCCCAGCATTTT
>-|TRBV5-5|many|TRBJ2-7
CASSHQELKQYF
TGTGCCAGCAGCCATCAGGAACTCAAGCAGTACTTC
>-|TRBV5-1|many|TRBJ2-5
CASSLEGINGETQYF
TGCGCCAGCAGCTTGGAAGGCATTAATGGGGAGACCCAGTACTTC
>TRBD1|TRBV20-1|-|TRBJ1-2
CSAPPGQGEGYTF
TGCAGTGCTCCCCCGGGACAGGGAGAAGGCTACACCTTC
>-|TRBV5-1|many|TRBJ1-1
CASSLMRVSDTEAFF
TGCGCCAGCAGCTTGATGCGGGTGTCTGACACTGAAGCTTTCTTT
>-|TRBV9|many|TRBJ1-1
CASSAQLAWDTEAFF
TGTGCCAGCAGCGCCCAGTTGGCCTGGGACACTGAAGCTTTCTTT
>TRBD2|TRBV19|-|TRBJ2-3
CASRLAGADTQYF
TGTGCCAGTAGACTAGCGGGGGCGGATACGCAGTATTTT
>-|TRBV20-1|many|TRBJ1-1
CSATPPVGKNTEAFF
TGCAGTGCTACCCCACCAGTCGGGAAGAACACTGAAGCTTTCTTT
>-|TRBV20-1|-|TRBJ2-7
CSARAIGRDEQCF
TGCAGTGCTAGAGCTATCGGGAGAGACGAGCAGTGCTTC
>TRBD1|TRBV9|-|TRBJ2-3
CASSVAGTGIDTDTQYF
TGTGCCAGCAGCGTGGCCGGGACAGGGATCGACACAGATACGCAGTATTTT
>-|TRBV9|-|TRBJ2-2
CASSVVPDSGSGELFF
TGTGCCAGCAGCGTAGTTCCGGATTCGGGATCTGGGGAGCTGTTTTTT
>-|TRBV14|many|TRBJ1-4
CASSQVGRGLFF
TGTGCCAGCAGCCAAGTGGGGAGGGGACTGTTTTTT
>-|TRBV19|many|TRBJ2-1
CASSPEGRPGNEQFF
TGTGCCAGTAGTCCGGAAGGGAGGCCCGGGAATGAGCAGTTCTTC
>-|TRBV19|few|TRBJ1-6
CASSIDRGVESPLHF
TGTGCCAGTAGTATAGATAGGGGAGTTGAGTCACCCCTCCACTTT
>-|TRBV7-3|many|TRBJ2-1
CASTKNGGGYYNEQFF
TGTGCCAGCACTAAAAACGGGGGAGGCTACTACAATGAGCAGTTCTTC
>TRBD2|TRBV27|many|TRBJ2-5
CASSRSGGLAQTQYF
TGTGCCAGCAGTAGATCCGGGGGACTAGCGCAGACCCAGTACTTC
>-|TRBV2|many|TRBJ2-7
CASSEGQVGRYEQYF
TGTGCCAGCAGTGAAGGGCAGGTGGGACGTTACGAGCAGTACTTC
>TRBD1|TRBV7-2|-|TRBJ2-7
CASSRSTGVSYEQYF
TGTGCCAGCAGCCGCTCGACAGGGGTATCCTACGAGCAGTACTTC